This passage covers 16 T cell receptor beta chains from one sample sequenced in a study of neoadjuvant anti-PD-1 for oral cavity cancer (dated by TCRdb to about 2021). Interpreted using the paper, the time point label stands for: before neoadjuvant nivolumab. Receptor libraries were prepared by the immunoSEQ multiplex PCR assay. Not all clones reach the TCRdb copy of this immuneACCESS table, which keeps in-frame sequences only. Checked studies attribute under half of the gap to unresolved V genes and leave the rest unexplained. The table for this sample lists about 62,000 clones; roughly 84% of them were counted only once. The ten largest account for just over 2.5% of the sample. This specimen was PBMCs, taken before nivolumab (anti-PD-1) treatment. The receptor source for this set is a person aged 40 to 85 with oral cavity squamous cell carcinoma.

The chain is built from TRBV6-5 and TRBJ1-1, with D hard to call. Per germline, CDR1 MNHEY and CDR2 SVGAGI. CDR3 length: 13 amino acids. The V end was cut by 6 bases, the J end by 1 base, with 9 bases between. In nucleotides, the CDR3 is TGTGCCAGCAGCCTCGAACCGAACACTGAAGCTTTCTTT. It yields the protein CASSLEPNTEAFF.

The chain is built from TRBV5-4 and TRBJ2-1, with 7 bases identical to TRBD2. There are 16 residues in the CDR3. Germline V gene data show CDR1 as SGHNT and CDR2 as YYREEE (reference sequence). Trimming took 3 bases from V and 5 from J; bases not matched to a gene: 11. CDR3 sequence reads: CASSSGGSGLHNEQFF. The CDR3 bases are TGTGCCAGCAGCTCGGGGGGTAGCGGGCTCCACAATGAGCAGTTCTTC.

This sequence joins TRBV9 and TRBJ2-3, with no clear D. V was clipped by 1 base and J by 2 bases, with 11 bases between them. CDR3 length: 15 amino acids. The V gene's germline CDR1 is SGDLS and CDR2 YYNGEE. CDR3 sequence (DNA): TGTGCCAGCAGCGTAAAGGCAAGTATCACAGATACGCAGTATTTT. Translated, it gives CASSVKASITDTQYF.

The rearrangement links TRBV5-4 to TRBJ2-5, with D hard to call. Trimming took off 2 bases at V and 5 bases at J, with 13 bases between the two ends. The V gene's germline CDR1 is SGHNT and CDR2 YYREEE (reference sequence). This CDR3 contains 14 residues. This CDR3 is CASSLKKGRETQYF. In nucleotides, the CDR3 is TGTGCCAGCAGCTTAAAAAAAGGGCGGGAGACCCAGTACTTC.

The chain's CDR3 is CASSQESREAYGYTF. The CDR3 DNA is TGTGCCAGCAGCCAAGAGTCCAGGGAAGCCTATGGCTACACCTTC. The gene calls are TRBV4-2 and TRBJ1-2, with D possibly being TRBD1 (5 bases). The CDR3 spans 15 residues. The V gene's germline CDR1 is LGHNA and CDR2 YNFKEQ. V lost 0 bases and J lost 4, with 12 bases in between.

Written as DNA, the CDR3 is TGTGCCAGCGGTACCCCCCCCCGCGACAGGGGGCGCGTAGGAAACATTCAGTACTTC. Its translation: CASGTPPRDRGRVGNIQYF. This chain links TRBV11-2 with TRBJ2-4; 10 nucleotides match TRBD1. Germline V gene lookup returns CDR1 SGHAT and CDR2 FQNNGV. The CDR3 sequence is 19 residues long. The junction had 22 bases not matched to a gene; V was cut back by 8 bases and J by 6 bases. The full variable domain, in which reference TRBV11-2 and TRBJ2-4 provide the parts outside the CDR3, is EAGVAQSPRYKIIEKRQSVAFWCNPISGHATLYWYQQILGQGPKLLIQFQNNGVVDDSQLPKDRFSAERLKGVDSTLKIQPAKLEDSAVYLCASGTPPRDRGRVGNIQYFGAGTRLSVL.

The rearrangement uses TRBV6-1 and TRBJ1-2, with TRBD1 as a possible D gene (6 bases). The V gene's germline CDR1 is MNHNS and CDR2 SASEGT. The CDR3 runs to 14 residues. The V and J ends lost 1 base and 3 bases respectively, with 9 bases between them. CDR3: CASSEEGGYYGYTF. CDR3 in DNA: TGTGCCAGCAGTGAAGAAGGGGGGTACTATGGCTACACCTTC.

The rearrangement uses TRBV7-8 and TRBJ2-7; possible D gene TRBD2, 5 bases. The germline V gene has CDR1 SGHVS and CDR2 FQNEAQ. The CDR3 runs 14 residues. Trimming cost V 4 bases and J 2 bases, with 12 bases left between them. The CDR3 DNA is TGTGCCAGCAGCTCGAGCGGATGGGCCTACGAGCAGTACTTC. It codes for CASSSSGWAYEQYF.

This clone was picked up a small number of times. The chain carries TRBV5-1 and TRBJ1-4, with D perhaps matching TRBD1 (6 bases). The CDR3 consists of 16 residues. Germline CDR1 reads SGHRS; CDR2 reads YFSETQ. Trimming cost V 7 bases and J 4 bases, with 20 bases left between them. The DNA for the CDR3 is TGCGCCAGCTCCGAGAGCGGGGGGCAGGGTAATGAAAAACTGTTTTTT. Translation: CASSESGGQGNEKLFF. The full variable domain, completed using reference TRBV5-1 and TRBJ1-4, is KAGVTQTPRYLIKTRGQQVTLSCSPISGHRSVSWYQQTPGQGLQFLFEYFSETQRNKGNFPGRFSGRQFSNSRSEMNVSTLELGDSALYLCASSESGGQGNEKLFFGSGTQLSVL.

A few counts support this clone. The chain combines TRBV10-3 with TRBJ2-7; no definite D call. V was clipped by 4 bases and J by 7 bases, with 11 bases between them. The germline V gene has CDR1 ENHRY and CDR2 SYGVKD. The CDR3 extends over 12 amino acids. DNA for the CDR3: TGTGCCATCAGTGGTTCGTTAGGGGAGCAGTACTTC. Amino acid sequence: CAISGSLGEQYF.

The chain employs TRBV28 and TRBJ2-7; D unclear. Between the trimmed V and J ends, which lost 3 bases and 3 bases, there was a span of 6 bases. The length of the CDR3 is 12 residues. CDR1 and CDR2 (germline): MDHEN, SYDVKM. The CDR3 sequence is CASSLESYEQYF. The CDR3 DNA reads TGTGCCAGCAGTTTGGAGAGCTACGAGCAGTACTTC.

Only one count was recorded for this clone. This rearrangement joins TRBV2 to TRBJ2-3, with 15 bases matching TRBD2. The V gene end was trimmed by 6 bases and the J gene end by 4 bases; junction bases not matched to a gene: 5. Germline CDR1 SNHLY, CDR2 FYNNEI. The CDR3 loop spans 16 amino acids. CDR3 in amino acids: CASRLRTSGGADTQYF. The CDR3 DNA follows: TGTGCCAGCAGATTACGGACTAGCGGGGGGGCAGATACGCAGTATTTT.

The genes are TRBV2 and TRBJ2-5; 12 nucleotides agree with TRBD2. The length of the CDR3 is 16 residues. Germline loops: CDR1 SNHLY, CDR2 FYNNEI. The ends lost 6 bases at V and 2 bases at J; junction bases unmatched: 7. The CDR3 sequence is CASSARLAGVQETQYF. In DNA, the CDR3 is TGTGCCAGCAGCGCCCGACTAGCGGGGGTACAAGAGACCCAGTACTTC.

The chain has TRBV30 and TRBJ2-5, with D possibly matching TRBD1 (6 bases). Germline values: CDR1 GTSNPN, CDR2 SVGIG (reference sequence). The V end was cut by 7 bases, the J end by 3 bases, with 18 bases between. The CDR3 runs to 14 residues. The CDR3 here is CASHSLEGEETQYF. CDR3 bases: TGTGCCTCCCATTCCCTTGAGGGGGAAGAGACCCAGTACTTC.

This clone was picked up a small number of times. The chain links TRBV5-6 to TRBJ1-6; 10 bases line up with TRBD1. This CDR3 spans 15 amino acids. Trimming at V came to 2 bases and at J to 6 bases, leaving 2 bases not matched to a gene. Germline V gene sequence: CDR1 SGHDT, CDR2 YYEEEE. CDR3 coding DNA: TGTGCCAGCAGCTTAGGGACAGGGGTTAATTCACCCCTCCACTTT. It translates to CASSLGTGVNSPLHF.

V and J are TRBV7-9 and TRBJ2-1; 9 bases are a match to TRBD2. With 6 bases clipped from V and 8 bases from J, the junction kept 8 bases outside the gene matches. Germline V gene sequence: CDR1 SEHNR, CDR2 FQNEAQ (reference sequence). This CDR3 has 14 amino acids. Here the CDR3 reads CASSLLAGVDEQFF. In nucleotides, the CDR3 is TGTGCCAGCAGTTTGTTAGCGGGAGTGGATGAGCAGTTCTTC.